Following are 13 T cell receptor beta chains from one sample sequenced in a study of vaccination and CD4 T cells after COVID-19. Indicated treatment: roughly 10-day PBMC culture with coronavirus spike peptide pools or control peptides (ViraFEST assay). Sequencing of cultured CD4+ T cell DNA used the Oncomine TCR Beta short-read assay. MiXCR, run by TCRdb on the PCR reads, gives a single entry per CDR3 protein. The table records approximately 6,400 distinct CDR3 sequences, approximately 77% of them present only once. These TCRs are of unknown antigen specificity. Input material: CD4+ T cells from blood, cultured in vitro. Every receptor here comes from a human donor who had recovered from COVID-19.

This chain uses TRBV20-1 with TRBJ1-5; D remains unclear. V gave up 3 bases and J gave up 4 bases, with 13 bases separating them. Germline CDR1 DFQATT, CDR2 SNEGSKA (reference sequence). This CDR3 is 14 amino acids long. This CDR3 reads CSASIGPTNQPQHF. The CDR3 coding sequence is TGCAGTGCTAGTATTGGGCCGACAAATCAGCCCCAGCATTTT.

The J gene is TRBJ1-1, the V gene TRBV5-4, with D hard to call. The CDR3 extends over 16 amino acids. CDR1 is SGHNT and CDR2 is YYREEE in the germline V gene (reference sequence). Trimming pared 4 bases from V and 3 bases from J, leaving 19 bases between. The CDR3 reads CASSLVGSGRDTEAFF. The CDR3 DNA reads TGTGCCAGCAGCCTAGTGGGGAGTGGGAGAGACACTGAAGCTTTCTTT.

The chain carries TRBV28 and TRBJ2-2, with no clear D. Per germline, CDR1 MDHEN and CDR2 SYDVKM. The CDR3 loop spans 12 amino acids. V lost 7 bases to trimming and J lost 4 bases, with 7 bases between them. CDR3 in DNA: TGTGCCAGCAAGGTGGGCACCGGGGAGCTGTTTTTT. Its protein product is CASKVGTGELFF. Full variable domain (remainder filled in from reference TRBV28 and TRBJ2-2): DVKVTQSSRYLVKRTGEKVFLECVQDMDHENMFWYRQDPGLGLRLIYFSYDVKMKEKGDIPEGYSVSREKKERFSLILESASTNQTSMYLCASKVGTGELFFGEGSRLTVL.

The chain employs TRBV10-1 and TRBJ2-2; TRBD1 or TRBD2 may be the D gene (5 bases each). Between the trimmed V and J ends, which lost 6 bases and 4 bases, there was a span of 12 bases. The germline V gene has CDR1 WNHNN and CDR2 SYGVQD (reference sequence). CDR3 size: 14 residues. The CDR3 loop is CASSLTGRTGELFF. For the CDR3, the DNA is TGCGCCAGCAGCCTCACGGGGCGCACCGGGGAGCTGTTTTTT.

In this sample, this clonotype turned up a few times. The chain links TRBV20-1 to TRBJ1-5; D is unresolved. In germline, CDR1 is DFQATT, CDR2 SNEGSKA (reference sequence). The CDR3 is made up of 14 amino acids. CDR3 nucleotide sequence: TGCAGCGTTATCCCGGGCTTAGGTCGTCAGCCCCAGCATTTT. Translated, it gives CSVIPGLGRQPQHF.

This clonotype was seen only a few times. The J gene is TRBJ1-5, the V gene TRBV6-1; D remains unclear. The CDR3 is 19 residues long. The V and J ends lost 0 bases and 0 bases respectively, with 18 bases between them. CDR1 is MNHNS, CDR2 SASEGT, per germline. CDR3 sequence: CASSEAPLGQSYSNQPQHF. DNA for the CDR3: TGTGCCAGCAGTGAAGCGCCGTTAGGGCAGAGCTATAGCAATCAGCCCCAGCATTTT.

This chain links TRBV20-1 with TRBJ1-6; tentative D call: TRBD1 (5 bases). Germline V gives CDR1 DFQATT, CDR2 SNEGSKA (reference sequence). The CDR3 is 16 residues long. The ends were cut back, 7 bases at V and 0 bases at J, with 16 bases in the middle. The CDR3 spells CSVDTGPSSYNSPLHF. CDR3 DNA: TGCAGTGTTGACACGGGGCCGAGCTCCTATAATTCACCCCTCCACTTT.

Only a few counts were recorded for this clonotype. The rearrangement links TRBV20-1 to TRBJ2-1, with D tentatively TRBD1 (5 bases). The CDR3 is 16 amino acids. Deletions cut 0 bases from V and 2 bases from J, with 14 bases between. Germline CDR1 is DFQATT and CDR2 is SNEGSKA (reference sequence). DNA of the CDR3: TGCAGTGCTAGAGATCAGCAGGGCCCTACCTACAATGAGCAGTTCTTC. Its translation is CSARDQQGPTYNEQFF.

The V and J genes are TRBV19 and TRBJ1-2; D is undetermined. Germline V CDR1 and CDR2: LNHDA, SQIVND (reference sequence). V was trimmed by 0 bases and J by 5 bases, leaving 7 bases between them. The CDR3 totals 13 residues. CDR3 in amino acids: CASSIEGWYGYTF. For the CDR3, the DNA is TGTGCCAGTAGTATAGAAGGGTGGTATGGCTACACCTTC.

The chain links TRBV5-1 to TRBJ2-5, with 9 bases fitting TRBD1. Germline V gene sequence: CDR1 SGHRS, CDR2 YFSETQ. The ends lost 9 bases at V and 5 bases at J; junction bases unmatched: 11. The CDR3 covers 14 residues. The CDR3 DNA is TGCGCCACCCGGACAGGGGAGGGAGGGGAGACCCAGTACTTC. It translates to CATRTGEGGETQYF.

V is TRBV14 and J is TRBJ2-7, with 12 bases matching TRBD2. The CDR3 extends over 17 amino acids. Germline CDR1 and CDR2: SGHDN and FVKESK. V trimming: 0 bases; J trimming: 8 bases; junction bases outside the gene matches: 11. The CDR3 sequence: CASSQEGGLAGSMKQYF. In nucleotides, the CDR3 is TGTGCCAGCAGCCAAGAAGGCGGACTAGCGGGGAGTATGAAGCAGTACTTC.

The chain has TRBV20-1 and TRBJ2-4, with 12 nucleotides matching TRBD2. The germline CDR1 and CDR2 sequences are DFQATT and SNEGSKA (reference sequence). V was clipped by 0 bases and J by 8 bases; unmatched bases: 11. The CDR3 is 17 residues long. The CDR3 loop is CSARDQTSGGGRYIQYF. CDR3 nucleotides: TGCAGTGCTAGAGATCAGACTAGCGGGGGCGGAAGATACATTCAGTACTTC.

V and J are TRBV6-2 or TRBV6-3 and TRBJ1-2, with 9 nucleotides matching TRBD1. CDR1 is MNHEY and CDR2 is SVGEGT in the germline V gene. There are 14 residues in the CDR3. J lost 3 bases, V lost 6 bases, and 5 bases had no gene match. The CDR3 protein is CASRRDRDDYGYTF. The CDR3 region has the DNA TGTGCCAGCAGGCGGGACAGGGACGACTATGGCTACACCTTC.